The clone carrying this T cell receptor beta chain was recorded once. The data derive from a study of blood T cell repertoires in COVID-19. Looking at the study overall: Spain, Italy and the United States supplied samples that represented acute and convalescent COVID-19. From T cells, B-cell-depleted T cells, or PBMCs came the material, which was cDNA or gDNA.

Trimming took 2 bases from V and 2 from J, leaving 11 bases between them. The CDR3 is made up of 15 amino acids. Germline V lookup: CDR1 MNHEY, CDR2 SVGEGT. Repertoires were generated with immunoSEQ multiplex PCR, while TCRdb's copy carries only in-frame clones and drops some. The sample carries 40,000 to 60,000 clones, 87% recorded once. The chain combines TRBV6-2 or TRBV6-3 with TRBJ2-3, with D perhaps matching TRBD2 (6 bases). This TCR was sampled from a woman of 80 years or more with COVID-19, enrolled during active disease. The sequencing sample was made of peripheral blood. DNA for the CDR3: TGTGCCAGCAGTTACGGCGGGACCTTCACAGATACGCAGTATTTT. It specifies CASSYGGTFTDTQYF.